Listed below are T cell receptor beta chains from one sample, sequenced in a study of T cell responses to AZD1222 COVID-19 vaccine. The method was immunoSEQ multiplex PCR; TCRdb's version includes in-frame clones alone and lacks a portion of them. Here the sample spans nearly 200,000 clones, 93% being singletons. The input for sequencing was peripheral blood, taken 28 days after the second AZD1222 dose. All receptors come from an adult who received the AZD1222 COVID-19 vaccine. CDR3s include the opening cysteine and the closing phenylalanine or tryptophan. Fields, in order: D gene, V gene, J gene, CDR3 protein. D genes are given only for firm matches.

D: -
V: TRBV28
J: TRBJ1-1
CDR3: CASSLGGRMNTEAFF

D: TRBD1
V: TRBV7-3
J: TRBJ1-6
CDR3: CASSRGQRANNSPLHF

D: TRBD1
V: TRBV6-5
J: TRBJ2-7
CDR3: CASKTGTGGFYEQYF

D: -
V: TRBV28
J: TRBJ1-5
CDR3: CASGRGGQSNQPQHF

D: TRBD1
V: TRBV5-6
J: TRBJ1-1
CDR3: CASSLERWRTGNTEAFF

D: -
V: TRBV28
J: TRBJ1-2
CDR3: CASSGPTNYGYTF

D: -
V: TRBV20-1
J: TRBJ2-3
CDR3: CRLHSTDTQYF

D: -
V: TRBV20-1
J: TRBJ1-2
CDR3: CSLLLGNGYTF

D: -
V: TRBV3-1/TRBV3-2
J: TRBJ1-4
CDR3: CASSQDSGATNEKLFF

D: TRBD1
V: TRBV28
J: TRBJ2-2
CDR3: CASSWGQGRGELFF

D: -
V: TRBV3-1/TRBV3-2
J: TRBJ1-1
CDR3: CASSHRGSMNTEAFF

D: TRBD1
V: TRBV5-4
J: TRBJ1-3
CDR3: CASSSTTGVSGNTIYF

D: -
V: TRBV6-5
J: TRBJ1-2
CDR3: CASSRTGAYGYTF

D: -
V: TRBV18
J: TRBJ2-7
CDR3: CASSGVVGTYLTPSYEQYF

D: -
V: TRBV5-5
J: TRBJ1-1
CDR3: CASSSPRTRGVAFF

D: TRBD1
V: TRBV25-1
J: TRBJ1-1
CDR3: CASSEYGRGLENTEAFF

D: TRBD1
V: TRBV5-1
J: TRBJ1-6
CDR3: CASSSRTGRNSPLHF

D: -
V: TRBV9
J: TRBJ1-2
CDR3: CASSVGTHYGYTF

D: -
V: TRBV2
J: TRBJ1-4
CDR3: CASSGRREKLFF

D: -
V: TRBV20-1
J: TRBJ1-1
CDR3: CSARGPREAFF

D: -
V: TRBV27
J: TRBJ2-7
CDR3: CASSSRETYEQYF

D: TRBD1
V: TRBV2
J: TRBJ1-1
CDR3: CASSDPGTANTEAFF

D: -
V: TRBV19
J: TRBJ2-1
CDR3: CASSTPELPSYNEQFF

D: TRBD1
V: TRBV27
J: TRBJ1-2
CDR3: CASGRDRVGYTF

D: TRBD1
V: TRBV18
J: TRBJ1-1
CDR3: CASSRTGANAEAFF

D: TRBD1
V: TRBV15
J: TRBJ1-2
CDR3: CATSGDRGLSPYGYTF

D: -
V: TRBV7-9
J: TRBJ2-2
CDR3: CASSLRATRGELFF

D: -
V: TRBV5-1
J: TRBJ1-2
CDR3: CASSLAQVDGYTF

D: -
V: TRBV11-2
J: TRBJ1-5
CDR3: CASSLEDSPDQPQHF

D: -
V: TRBV5-1
J: TRBJ2-2
CDR3: CASSLRVELTGELFF

D: -
V: TRBV7-9
J: TRBJ1-2
CDR3: CASSLAGYDGYTF

D: -
V: TRBV2
J: TRBJ1-1
CDR3: CASSPPSMNTEAFF

D: TRBD2
V: TRBV4-2
J: TRBJ2-2
CDR3: CASSQARGLALNTGELFF

D: TRBD1
V: TRBV2
J: TRBJ2-1
CDR3: CASTPGQPDNEQFF

D: TRBD2
V: TRBV7-2
J: TRBJ2-1
CDR3: CASSLGAGAYNEQFF

D: -
V: TRBV7-9
J: TRBJ1-4
CDR3: CASTGAETNEKLFF

D: -
V: TRBV3-1/TRBV3-2
J: TRBJ1-2
CDR3: CASSQEGSYYGYTF

D: -
V: TRBV10-2
J: TRBJ1-1
CDR3: CASSESGGRAFF

D: TRBD1
V: TRBV29-1
J: TRBJ2-3
CDR3: CSGTDRGLTDTQYF

D: TRBD1
V: TRBV28
J: TRBJ1-2
CDR3: CASSPRTGMHYGYTF